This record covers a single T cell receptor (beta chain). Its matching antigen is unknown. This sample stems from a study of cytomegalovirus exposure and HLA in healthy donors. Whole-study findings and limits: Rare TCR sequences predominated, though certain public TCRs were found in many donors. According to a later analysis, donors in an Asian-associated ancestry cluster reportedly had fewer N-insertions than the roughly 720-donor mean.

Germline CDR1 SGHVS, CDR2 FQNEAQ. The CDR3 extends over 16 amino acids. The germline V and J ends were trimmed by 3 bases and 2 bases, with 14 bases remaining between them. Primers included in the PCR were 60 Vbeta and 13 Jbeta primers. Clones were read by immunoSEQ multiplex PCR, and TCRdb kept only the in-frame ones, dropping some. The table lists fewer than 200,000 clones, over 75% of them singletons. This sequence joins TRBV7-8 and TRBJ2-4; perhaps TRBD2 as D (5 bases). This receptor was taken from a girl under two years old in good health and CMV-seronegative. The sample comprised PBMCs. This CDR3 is CASSFERMPTKNIQYF. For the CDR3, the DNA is TGTGCCAGCAGCTTCGAGCGGATGCCAACCAAAAACATTCAGTACTTC.